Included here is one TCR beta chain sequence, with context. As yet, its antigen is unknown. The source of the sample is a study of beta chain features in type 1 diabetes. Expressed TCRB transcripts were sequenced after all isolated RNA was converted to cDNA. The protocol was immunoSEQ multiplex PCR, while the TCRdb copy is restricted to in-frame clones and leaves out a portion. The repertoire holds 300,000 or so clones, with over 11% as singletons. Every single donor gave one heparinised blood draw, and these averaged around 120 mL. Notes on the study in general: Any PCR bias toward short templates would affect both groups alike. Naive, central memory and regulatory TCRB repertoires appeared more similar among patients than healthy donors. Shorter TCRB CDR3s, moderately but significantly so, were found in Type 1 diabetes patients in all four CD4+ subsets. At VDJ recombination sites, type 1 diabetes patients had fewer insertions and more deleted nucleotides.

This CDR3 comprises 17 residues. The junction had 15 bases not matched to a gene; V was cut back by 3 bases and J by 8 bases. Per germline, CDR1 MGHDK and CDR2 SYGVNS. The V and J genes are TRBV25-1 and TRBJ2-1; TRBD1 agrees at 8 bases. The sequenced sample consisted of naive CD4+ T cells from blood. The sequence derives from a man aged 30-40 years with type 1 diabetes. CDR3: CASSDGDRFIKTDEQFF. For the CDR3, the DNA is TGTGCCAGCAGTGATGGGGACAGGTTCATCAAGACCGATGAGCAGTTCTTC.